The 27 T cell receptor beta chains reported below all come from one sample, sequenced in a study of T cells in Graves' hyperthyroidism and ophthalmopathy. Researchers took RNA transcripts and amplified the TCR beta CDR3 regions from them. HTBI primers were used for first-round RT-PCR of the TCR CDR3. TCRdb recomputed calls from the multiplex PCR reads with MiXCR, one row per CDR3 protein. The sample includes 450,000 to 700,000 distinct CDR3 sequences, just over 45% seen only once; the top ten take approximately 8.4%. The source material was peripheral blood or thyroid tissue (not recorded which). The receptors shown here come from a woman aged 18-30 years with Graves' hyperthyroidism.

The chain combines TRBV10-2 with TRBJ1-1; TRBD1 might be the D (5 bases). The ends were cut back, 6 bases at V and 8 bases at J, with 13 bases in the middle. This CDR3 has 12 amino acids. Per the germline V gene, CDR1 is WSHSY and CDR2 is SAAADI. The CDR3 DNA sequence: TGCGCCAGCAGCCTAGACAGCTCAGAAGCTTTCTTT. This gives the protein CASSLDSSEAFF.

V usage is TRBV7-9 and J usage is TRBJ1-2; the D gene is possibly TRBD1 (6 bases). Germline V lookup: CDR1 SEHNR, CDR2 FQNEAQ (reference sequence). Trimming stripped 8 bases from V and 0 bases from J, with 25 bases between. The CDR3 is 18 amino acids. CDR3 protein: CASSRTAGLVAPNYGYTF. The DNA of the CDR3 is TGTGCCAGCTCAAGGACAGCCGGTTTGGTAGCCCCTAACTATGGCTACACCTTC.

The chain recombines TRBV10-3 with TRBJ2-7; 7 bases are a match to TRBD1. V shed 3 bases and J 0 bases; nucleotides not matched to a gene: 2. CDR1 ENHRY and CDR2 SYGVKD come from the germline V gene. The CDR3 extends over 14 amino acids. The CDR3 sequence is CAISDWDSSYEQYF. DNA of the CDR3: TGTGCCATCAGTGACTGGGACAGCTCCTACGAGCAGTACTTC.

This chain links TRBV11-2 with TRBJ2-6; 8 positions match TRBD2. Trimming removed 4 bases from V and 2 bases from J; junction bases left unmatched: 10. The CDR3 totals 18 residues. Germline V gives CDR1 SGHAT, CDR2 FQNNGV. The CDR3 here is CASSSRGGGNAGANVLTF. DNA of the CDR3: TGTGCCAGCAGCTCCCGGGGGGGGGGAAATGCTGGGGCCAACGTCCTGACTTTC. The whole variable domain, filled in from reference TRBV11-2 and TRBJ2-6, reads EAGVAQSPRYKIIEKRQSVAFWCNPISGHATLYWYQQILGQGPKLLIQFQNNGVVDDSQLPKDRFSAERLKGVDSTLKIQPAKLEDSAVYLCASSSRGGGNAGANVLTFGAGSRLTVL.

This chain links TRBV24-1 with TRBJ1-4, with D maybe TRBD1 (5 bases). The V end was cut by 12 bases, the J end by 8 bases, with 15 bases between. CDR3 length: 12 residues. Per the germline V gene, CDR1 is KGHDR and CDR2 is SFDVKD. CDR3 coding DNA: TGTGCCCCCCGGGACGCTTCGGAAAAACTGTTTTTT. Encoded protein: CAPRDASEKLFF.

This chain's CDR3 is CASSLEVGLMSDTQYF. CDR3 sequence (DNA): TGTGCCAGCAGCTTGGAAGTGGGGCTGATGTCAGATACGCAGTATTTT. The V gene is TRBV7-9, the J gene TRBJ2-3; D may be TRBD1 (5 bases). V shed 3 bases and J shed 4 bases, with 17 bases lying between them. There are 16 residues in the CDR3. From germline, CDR1 is SEHNR and CDR2 FQNEAQ (reference sequence).

The chain links TRBV24-1 to TRBJ1-2, with D perhaps matching TRBD1 (6 bases). Germline lookup yields CDR1 KGHDR and CDR2 SFDVKD. The ends were cut back, 2 bases at V and 4 bases at J, with 10 bases in the middle. The CDR3 runs 14 residues. This CDR3 reads CATSDWGPSYGYTF. The CDR3 coding sequence is TGTGCCACCAGTGATTGGGGGCCGAGCTATGGCTACACCTTC.

In the case of this clonotype: A read error may produce the germline difference seen at one junction end. The chain combines TRBV5-1 with TRBJ2-3, with 12 bases aligning to TRBD2. Germline CDR1 SGHRS, CDR2 YFSETQ. The CDR3 consists of 18 residues. CDR3 protein: CASSWPGLAGGSTDTQYF. In DNA, the CDR3 is TGTGCCAGCAGCTGGCCGGGACTAGCGGGCGGTAGCACAGATACGCAGTATTTT.

This clonotype was picked up many times. The rearrangement uses TRBV7-9 and TRBJ2-5, with 7 bases that match TRBD1. Germline CDR1 and CDR2: SEHNR and FQNEAQ (reference sequence). The CDR3 loop spans 17 amino acids. V lost 4 bases and J lost 2; bases outside the gene matches: 13. CDR3 in amino acids: CASSWYVGTEPQETQYF. DNA for the CDR3: TGTGCCAGCAGCTGGTATGTGGGGACAGAACCGCAAGAGACCCAGTACTTC.

This clonotype was seen just once. This chain connects TRBV25-1 to TRBJ1-2; D possibly corresponds to TRBD1 (6 bases). The germline V and J ends were trimmed by 4 bases and 4 bases, with 13 bases remaining between them. Germline V gene lookup returns CDR1 MGHDK and CDR2 SYGVNS. This CDR3 is 14 amino acids long. The CDR3 protein is CASSALRDIYGYTF. CDR3 DNA: TGTGCCAGCAGTGCTCTCCGGGACATCTATGGCTACACCTTC.

This clonotype was picked up many times. The V call is TRBV30, the J call TRBJ1-2, with TRBD1 as a possible D gene (6 bases). Trimming left V 5 bases short and J 6 bases short, with 19 bases between. The CDR3 consists of 14 residues. Germline V gives CDR1 GTSNPN, CDR2 SVGIG (reference sequence). The CDR3 bases are TGTGCCTGGGGTAGGGGGTTGGAAGGCAATGGCTACACCTTC. It specifies CAWGRGLEGNGYTF.

Ten or more counts support this clonotype. The rearrangement links TRBV7-2 to TRBJ1-6; no reliable D call. With 1 base removed from V and 7 bases from J, the gap between germline ends came to 17 bases. CDR1 and CDR2 from the germline V gene are SGHTA and FQGNSA. This CDR3 is 17 amino acids long. CDR3 DNA sequence: TGTGCCAGCAGCTTAGTGTCGGGGAATCGTAGGAATTCACCCCTCCACTTT. Protein: CASSLVSGNRRNSPLHF.

The chain carries TRBV7-2 and TRBJ1-1; D might be TRBD1 (5 bases). V lost 2 bases, J lost 4 bases, and 11 bases lay in between. Germline V gives CDR1 SGHTA, CDR2 FQGNSA. The CDR3 is made up of 14 amino acids. CDR3 coding DNA: TGTGCCAGCAGCTTAAGGGACTCGGCCACTGAAGCTTTCTTT. Translation gives CASSLRDSATEAFF.

This clonotype was seen at least ten times. The chain recombines TRBV6-5 with TRBJ1-1; D might be TRBD1 (6 bases). The germline V and J ends were trimmed by 2 bases and 8 bases, with 9 bases remaining between them. CDR3 size: 12 residues. The germline V gene has CDR1 MNHEY and CDR2 SVGAGI. The CDR3 sequence is CASSYRGEEAFF. The CDR3 DNA reads as TGTGCCAGCAGTTACAGGGGGGAAGAAGCTTTCTTT.

This clonotype showed up many times. J is TRBJ2-7 and V is TRBV19; no clear D. The CDR3 length is 15 residues. In germline, CDR1 is LNHDA, CDR2 SQIVND (reference sequence). V was cut by 5 bases and J by 0 bases, with 14 bases left in between. For the CDR3, the DNA is TGTGCCAGTAGTGTCCTTGCACTCTTCTCCTACGAGCAGTACTTC. Its translation: CASSVLALFSYEQYF.

This clonotype was recorded many times. The chain combines TRBV5-4 with TRBJ2-5; 9 bases agree with TRBD1. This CDR3 has 13 residues. Looked up from germline, CDR1 is SGHNT and CDR2 is YYREEE (reference sequence). The V and J ends lost 9 bases and 5 bases, in that order; junction bases with no gene match: 8. The CDR3 DNA follows: TGTGCCACCCACCGGGACAGGGCTGAGACCCAGTACTTC. Protein sequence: CATHRDRAETQYF.

The V and J genes are TRBV29-1 and TRBJ1-2; 7 bases fit TRBD1. This CDR3 contains 13 residues. J lost 4 bases, V lost 8 bases, and 10 bases had no gene match. Per the germline V gene, CDR1 is SQVTM and CDR2 is ANQGSEA. In DNA form, the CDR3 reads TGCAGCCAAAGGGGGCGCGGTGCCTATGGCTACACCTTC. This sequence encodes CSQRGRGAYGYTF.

This clonotype has more than one count but fewer than ten. This chain links TRBV5-1 with TRBJ1-2; 9 positions agree with TRBD1. CDR1 is SGHRS, CDR2 YFSETQ, per germline. The ends lost 5 bases at V and 4 bases at J; junction bases unmatched: 9. The CDR3 loop spans 15 amino acids. The CDR3 region has the DNA TGCGCCAGCAGATTTGGGACAGGGACCCCCTATGGCTACACCTTC. Its translation is CASRFGTGTPYGYTF.

This rearrangement joins TRBV29-1 to TRBJ2-2; 11 bases match TRBD2. V shed 8 bases, J shed 1 base, and the junction held 3 bases outside the gene matches. This CDR3 contains 14 residues. Germline CDR1 reads SQVTM; CDR2 reads ANQGSEA. Here the CDR3 reads CSSTSGRNTGELFF. The DNA of the CDR3 is TGCAGCTCAACTAGCGGGAGGAACACCGGGGAGCTGTTTTTT.

This clonotype has a count of ten or more. The V gene is TRBV6-5, the J gene TRBJ2-7; 8 bases agree with TRBD1. CDR1 and CDR2 from the germline V gene are MNHEY and SVGAGI. With 7 bases clipped from V and 0 bases from J, the junction kept 5 bases outside the gene matches. This CDR3 has 14 amino acids. The CDR3 DNA reads as TGTGCCAGCAACCGGGACAGGCACTCCTACGAGCAGTACTTC. Translated, it gives CASNRDRHSYEQYF.

The genes are TRBV10-3 and TRBJ2-7; 11 nucleotides agree with TRBD1. The CDR3 has 16 amino acids. Germline CDR1 ENHRY, CDR2 SYGVKD. V lost 7 bases, J lost 7 bases, and 15 bases stayed unmatched. The CDR3 is CAITRTGGYVVNEQYF. The CDR3, as DNA: TGTGCCATCACCCGGACAGGGGGCTATGTCGTTAATGAGCAGTACTTC.

For this clonotype: This may be a read error: a much more frequent sequence differs by one nucleotide. The chain combines TRBV2 with TRBJ1-1; no reliable D call. This CDR3 is built from 15 residues. From germline, CDR1 is SNHLY and CDR2 FYNNEI. The CDR3 loop reads CASSHREARNTEASF. The CDR3 region has the DNA TGTGCCAGCTCGCACCGGGAAGCAAGGAACACTGAAGCTTCCTTT. Using reference TRBV2 and TRBJ1-1 for the parts outside the CDR3, the full variable domain is EPEVTQTPSHQVTQMGQEVILRCVPISNHLYFYWYRQILGQKVEFLVSFYNNEISEKSEIFDDQFSVERPDGSNFTLKIRSTKLEDSAMYFCASSHREARNTEASFGQGTRLTVV.

This clonotype has a count of ten or more. The chain is built from TRBV2 and TRBJ1-1, with D possibly TRBD1 on 6 matching bases. Germline-derived CDR1 and CDR2 are SNHLY and FYNNEI. The V end was cut by 6 bases, the J end by 4 bases, with 12 bases between. This CDR3 contains 13 residues. This CDR3 is CASRGGASTEAFF. In DNA, the CDR3 is TGTGCCAGCAGGGGGGGGGCGAGCACTGAAGCTTTCTTT.

The V call is TRBV10-2, the J call TRBJ1-5; TRBD1 matches 7 bases. There are 15 residues in the CDR3. From germline, CDR1 is WSHSY and CDR2 SAAADI. Germline trimming cut 8 bases from V and 5 bases from J; bases unmatched to any gene: 12. The CDR3 DNA reads as TGCGCCAGCGTCCAATGGGGGGACAGCTATCAGCCCCAGCATTTT. Amino acid sequence: CASVQWGDSYQPQHF.

There are many counts of this clonotype. The rearrangement links TRBV6-6 to TRBJ2-7, with 13 positions matching TRBD2. The CDR3 has 14 amino acids. V shed 6 bases and J 2 bases; nucleotides not matched to a gene: 1. Germline CDR1 MNHNY, CDR2 SVGAGI (reference sequence). The CDR3 reads CASRLAGGTYEQYF. The CDR3 DNA reads TGTGCCAGCAGACTAGCGGGAGGGACCTACGAGCAGTACTTC.

This clonotype has ten or more counts. The rearrangement links TRBV11-2 to TRBJ1-1; tentative D call: TRBD1 (6 bases). CDR1 is SGHAT, CDR2 FQNNGV, per germline. Trimming stripped 5 bases from V and 4 bases from J, with 14 bases between. The CDR3 is 14 residues long. The DNA of the CDR3 is TGTGCCAGCAGCCTCCGGGGGCGCGCCACTGAAGCTTTCTTT. Its protein is CASSLRGRATEAFF.

This clonotype was counted only a few times. The chain has TRBV18 and TRBJ1-4; D is perhaps TRBD1 (5 bases). CDR3 length: 14 amino acids. V lost 6 bases, J lost 5 bases, and 13 bases lay in between. Per the germline V gene, CDR1 is KGHSH and CDR2 is LQKENI. The CDR3 sequence is CASSAGRQNEKLFF. The DNA of the CDR3 is TGTGCCAGCTCGGCAGGAAGACAGAATGAAAAACTGTTTTTT. The complete variable domain, with remaining parts taken from reference TRBV18 and TRBJ1-4, reads NAGVMQNPRHLVRRRGQEARLRCSPMKGHSHVYWYRQLPEEGLKFMVYLQKENIIDESGMPKERFSAEFPKEGPSILRIQQVVRGDSAAYFCASSAGRQNEKLFFGSGTQLSVL.